Reported below is one T cell receptor (beta chain). What it binds is unknown. RNA transcripts were the template, and TCR beta CDR3 regions were amplified from them. HTBI primers served in a first-round RT-PCR, which a second-round multiplex PCR followed. TCRdb reprocessed the multiplex PCR reads with MiXCR, giving one entry per CDR3 protein. The sample yields about 550,000 distinct CDR3 sequences, about 35% seen once. A diagnosis was made from clinical symptoms together with serum thyroxine, TRAb, thyroid ultrasound and orbital computed tomography. This sample was taken from a study of Graves' ophthalmopathy and Graves' hyperthyroidism. The CDR3 totals 14 residues. CDR1 SGHTA and CDR2 FQGTGA come from the germline V gene. Study-level results: Blood also harbored most expanded thyroid clonotypes above 0.001 frequency.

Source material: peripheral blood or thyroid tissue (not recorded which). This receptor was obtained from an adult man with Graves' hyperthyroidism. J is TRBJ2-7 and V is TRBV7-3; TRBD2 might be the D (5 bases). With the DNA end fitting TRBJ2-1 better, the J assignment may be wrong. The DNA for the CDR3 is TGTGCCAGCAGCTCCGGGATCGCGGGCAATGAGCAGTTCTTC. Amino acids: CASSSGIAGNEQFF.